A selection of T cell receptor beta chains follows, all from one sample in a study of T cell repertoires in cytomegalovirus infection. TCRdb analysed the reads with MiXCR anew, one entry per CDR3 protein. The sample includes about 920,000 distinct CDR3 sequences, approximately 33% of them seen just once. Their antigens remain unidentified. This material consisted of cultured CD8+ T cells from PBMCs, taken from culture after CMV antigen stimulation. All receptors come from a human donor in good health (CMV status not recorded). Some clones in this sample may be carry-over from other donors' samples. The conserved cysteine and the conserved F or W are not part of the CDR3 here. The order of the fields is clone size, V gene, J gene, CDR3 protein. A row's size may be missing; if present it is once, few, many or a size class.

size: NA; V: TRBV15; J: TRBJ2-7; CDR3: ATSIDRDVPYEQY
size: NA; V: TRBV4-3; J: TRBJ1-2; CDR3: ASSQDSGGRENYGYT
size: NA; V: TRBV6-1; J: TRBJ2-1; CDR3: ASSVLDWRGEQF
size: few; V: TRBV12-3/TRBV12-4; J: TRBJ1-1; CDR3: ASSPTGMTEAF
size: many; V: TRBV7-6; J: TRBJ1-4; CDR3: ASSLLGGAGEKLF
size: many; V: TRBV18; J: TRBJ2-3; CDR3: ASSPPGQPTDTQY
size: many; V: TRBV6-5; J: TRBJ1-1; CDR3: ASSQYTEAF
size: many; V: TRBV7-6; J: TRBJ2-5; CDR3: ASSFSGGAVETQY
size: few; V: TRBV7-9; J: TRBJ2-2; CDR3: ASFTEGRGASFAGELF
size: NA; V: TRBV27; J: TRBJ1-2; CDR3: ANSSGPPGRYGYT
size: few; V: TRBV6-5; J: TRBJ2-5; CDR3: ASSYWTGSEETQY
size: few; V: TRBV11-3; J: TRBJ2-1; CDR3: ASSLGRTEQF
size: many; V: TRBV7-2; J: TRBJ2-1; CDR3: ASSSGPAWSEQF
size: NA; V: TRBV7-8; J: TRBJ2-3; CDR3: ASSLRTSPSTDTQY
size: NA; V: TRBV4-2; J: TRBJ1-2; CDR3: ASSQPSAGQHYGYT
size: NA; V: TRBV4-1; J: TRBJ2-5; CDR3: ASSQVTSGGLEETQY
size: NA; V: TRBV7-9; J: TRBJ2-6; CDR3: ASSLGRTSGGSSGANVLT
size: NA; V: TRBV14; J: TRBJ1-1; CDR3: ASSQGLSTEAF